These 21 T cell receptor beta chains were sequenced from one sample in a study of control samples from healthy donors and cancer patients. Clones were sequenced by immunoSEQ multiplex PCR, and TCRdb holds only the in-frame ones, with some missing. This repertoire shows around 170,000 clones, more than 90% found once; its top ten account for 1.4%. Source material: blood. The receptor source for this set is a man aged 30-40 years in good health.

The chain recombines TRBV21-1 with TRBJ2-5; the table calls TRBD1, which could not be checked here. TRBV21-1 is a known pseudogene. The CDR3 totals 14 residues. DNA for the CDR3: TGTGCCAGCAGCATCCGGACAGGGGAGGAGACCCAGTACTTC. It yields the protein CASSIRTGEETQYF.

J is TRBJ2-5 and V is TRBV11-2; D is unclear. V was pared by 3 bases and J by 3 bases, with 17 bases between. Germline values: CDR1 SGHAT, CDR2 FQNNGV. The CDR3 runs to 16 residues. CDR3 coding DNA: TGTGCCAGCAGCTTCCGACCTCTGGCAGAGAAAGAGACCCAGTACTTC. This sequence encodes CASSFRPLAEKETQYF.

This chain joins TRBV7-3 and TRBJ2-5; 11 nucleotides agree with TRBD2. The CDR3 runs 14 residues. V was clipped by 4 bases and J by 4 bases; unmatched bases: 2. Germline-derived CDR1 and CDR2 are SGHTA and FQGTGA. The CDR3 here is CASSSLAGAETQYF. In DNA, the CDR3 is TGTGCCAGCAGCTCACTAGCGGGAGCAGAGACCCAGTACTTC.

The gene calls are TRBV27 and TRBJ1-5, with TRBD1 identical over 7 bases. Germline CDR1 MNHEY, CDR2 SMNVEV (reference sequence). V shed 7 bases and J 1 base; nucleotides not matched to a gene: 7. The length of the CDR3 is 15 residues. The CDR3 protein is CASTPTGMSNQPQHF. In DNA, the CDR3 is TGTGCCAGCACCCCGACAGGGATGAGCAATCAGCCCCAGCATTTT.

The V call is TRBV2, the J call TRBJ2-3; 8 bases line up with TRBD1. This CDR3 spans 15 amino acids. The germline V gene encodes CDR1 SNHLY and CDR2 FYNNEI. The junction had 8 bases not matched to a gene; V was cut back by 6 bases and J by 3 bases. In DNA form, the CDR3 reads TGTGCCAGCAGACAAACGAACAGGGGGACAGATACGCAGTATTTT. Encoded protein: CASRQTNRGTDTQYF.

The chain uses TRBV5-1 and TRBJ2-5, with 9 bases that match TRBD2. Germline CDR1 and CDR2: SGHRS and YFSETQ. The CDR3 has 13 residues. J lost 5 bases, V lost 4 bases, and 3 bases had no gene match. In DNA form, the CDR3 reads TGCGCCAGCAGCCTGGGACTAGCCGAGACCCAGTACTTC. It encodes CASSLGLAETQYF.

The rearrangement uses TRBV4-2 and TRBJ2-7; weak D call: TRBD2 (7 bases). The germline V gene encodes CDR1 LGHNA and CDR2 YNFKEQ. The CDR3 sequence is 15 residues long. Trimming removed 1 base at V and 5 bases at J, with 15 bases between. The CDR3 sequence is CASSQGRGGGDEQYF. As DNA, the CDR3 is TGTGCCAGCAGCCAAGGAAGAGGGGGGGGAGACGAGCAGTACTTC.

The chain links TRBV7-9 to TRBJ1-2; weak D call: TRBD1 (5 bases). The V and J ends lost 3 bases and 0 bases respectively, with 8 bases between them. CDR1 is SEHNR, CDR2 FQNEAQ, per germline (reference sequence). The CDR3 is made up of 14 amino acids. The CDR3: CASSLGGTNYGYTF. CDR3 coding DNA: TGTGCCAGCAGCTTGGGGGGAACTAACTATGGCTACACCTTC.

V gene TRBV5-5 combines with J gene TRBJ1-6, with D unresolved. The CDR3 consists of 14 residues. Germline V gives CDR1 SGHKS, CDR2 YYEKEE (reference sequence). The V end was cut by 1 base, the J end by 5 bases, with 7 bases between. CDR3 residues: CASSLLQNNSPLHF. For the CDR3, the DNA is TGTGCCAGCAGCTTGTTACAGAATAATTCACCCCTCCACTTT.

This chain joins TRBV19 and TRBJ1-1, with a weak D call TRBD1 (5 bases). The germline CDR1 and CDR2 sequences are LNHDA and SQIVND (reference sequence). The CDR3 sequence is 15 residues long. Trimming stripped 6 bases from V and 1 base from J, with 15 bases between. The CDR3 DNA sequence: TGTGCCAGTAGCGACCGGGGGTCCTCGAACACTGAAGCTTTCTTT. Its translation: CASSDRGSSNTEAFF.

The chain links TRBV28 to TRBJ1-4; TRBD1 aligns across 9 bases. Germline CDR1 and CDR2: MDHEN and SYDVKM. The CDR3 consists of 15 residues. Unmatched junction bases numbered 9, after V lost 7 bases and J lost 6 bases. CDR3 nucleotides: TGTGCCAGCATGGGGGTCTGGACAGGGGATGAAAAACTGTTTTTT. Translating it yields CASMGVWTGDEKLFF.

The genes are TRBV29-1 and TRBJ1-2; D gene uncertain. This CDR3 has 13 amino acids. CDR1 is SQVTM, CDR2 ANQGSEA, per germline. V lost 0 bases to trimming and J lost 4 bases, with 9 bases between them. CDR3 protein: CSVEEGRGYGYTF. DNA for the CDR3: TGCAGCGTTGAAGAAGGGCGCGGCTATGGCTACACCTTC.

The chain joins TRBV19 to TRBJ1-6; D uncertain. Germline CDR1 reads LNHDA; CDR2 reads SQIVND (reference sequence). This CDR3 is 14 amino acids long. Trimming removed 1 base at V and 9 bases at J, with 10 bases between. In DNA, the CDR3 is TGTGCCAGTAGTATAGCCCGGGAAGGTTCACCCCTCCACTTT. Translating it yields CASSIAREGSPLHF.

V gene TRBV5-1 combines with J gene TRBJ1-6, with 9 bases identical to TRBD1. There are 15 residues in the CDR3. V dropped 0 bases and J dropped 10; count of bases not matched to a gene: 5. Germline V gives CDR1 SGHRS, CDR2 YFSETQ. The CDR3 region has the DNA TGCGCCAGCAGCTTGGCAGGGACAGGGTACTCACCCCTCCACTTT. This translates into CASSLAGTGYSPLHF.

J is TRBJ2-1 and V is TRBV27, with 9 bases lining up with TRBD1. The CDR3 sequence is 15 residues long. Per germline, CDR1 MNHEY and CDR2 SMNVEV (reference sequence). V lost 4 bases, J lost 7 bases, and 8 bases stayed unmatched. DNA for the CDR3: TGTGCCAGCAGTTGGGACAGGGCGCGGGGGAATGAGCAGTTCTTC. It codes for CASSWDRARGNEQFF.

V and J are TRBV5-4 and TRBJ1-1; D is possibly TRBD1 (5 bases). CDR3 length: 15 amino acids. V was trimmed by 2 bases and J by 3 bases, leaving 14 bases between them. Per germline, CDR1 SGHNT and CDR2 YYREEE (reference sequence). The CDR3 DNA reads TGTGCCAGCAGCTTTCTGGAGGGGCCCTACACTGAAGCTTTCTTT. As protein: CASSFLEGPYTEAFF. Filled out from reference TRBV5-4 and TRBJ1-1, the complete variable domain reads ETGVTQSPTHLIKTRGQQVTLRCSSQSGHNTVSWYQQALGQGPQFIFQYYREEENGRGNFPPRFSGLQFPNYSSELNVNALELDDSALYLCASSFLEGPYTEAFFGQGTRLTVV.

The chain employs TRBV10-2 and TRBJ2-2, with 8 bases identical to TRBD1. The ends lost 5 bases at V and 5 bases at J; junction bases unmatched: 19. This CDR3 is 19 amino acids long. Germline V gene sequence: CDR1 WSHSY, CDR2 SAAADI. Written as DNA, the CDR3 is TGCGCCAGCAGTCGCCGCCCCGGGCTCCGGGACAGGTTAACCGGGGAGCTGTTTTTT. It codes for CASSRRPGLRDRLTGELFF.

The chain couples TRBV6-5 to TRBJ2-1; perhaps TRBD1 as D (6 bases). The CDR3 is 14 residues long. Germline lookup yields CDR1 MNHEY and CDR2 SVGAGI. Trimming removed 9 bases from V and 5 bases from J, with 17 bases in between. This chain's CDR3 is CASSQGAHHNEQFF. CDR3 nucleotide sequence: TGTGCCAGTTCACAGGGAGCACACCACAATGAGCAGTTCTTC.

The chain uses TRBV27 and TRBJ2-2; TRBD1 agrees at 11 bases. V lost 4 bases, J lost 1 base, and 2 bases stayed unmatched. Germline lookup yields CDR1 MNHEY and CDR2 SMNVEV (reference sequence). This CDR3 has 16 residues. CDR3: CASSSDRGRNTGELFF. The CDR3, as DNA: TGTGCCAGCAGTTCGGACAGGGGGCGGAACACCGGGGAGCTGTTTTTT.

The chain is built from TRBV6-5 and TRBJ1-2, with a weak D call TRBD1 (6 bases). This CDR3 has 15 amino acids. V lost 6 bases and J 1 base, leaving 15 bases between the germline ends. Looked up from germline, CDR1 is MNHEY and CDR2 is SVGAGI. DNA of the CDR3: TGTGCCAGCAGAGGAGGGGGAGGGGTTAACTATGGCTACACCTTC. This codes for CASRGGGGVNYGYTF.

This clone was detected once. The chain carries TRBV13 and TRBJ1-6, with TRBD1 as a possible D gene (6 bases). V lost 5 bases and J 1 base, leaving 6 bases between the germline ends. Germline V CDR1 and CDR2: PRHDT, FYEKMQ (reference sequence). There are 14 residues in the CDR3. The chain's CDR3 is CASSQGSYNSPLHF. The DNA of the CDR3 is TGTGCCAGCAGCCAGGGGTCCTATAATTCACCCCTCCACTTT.